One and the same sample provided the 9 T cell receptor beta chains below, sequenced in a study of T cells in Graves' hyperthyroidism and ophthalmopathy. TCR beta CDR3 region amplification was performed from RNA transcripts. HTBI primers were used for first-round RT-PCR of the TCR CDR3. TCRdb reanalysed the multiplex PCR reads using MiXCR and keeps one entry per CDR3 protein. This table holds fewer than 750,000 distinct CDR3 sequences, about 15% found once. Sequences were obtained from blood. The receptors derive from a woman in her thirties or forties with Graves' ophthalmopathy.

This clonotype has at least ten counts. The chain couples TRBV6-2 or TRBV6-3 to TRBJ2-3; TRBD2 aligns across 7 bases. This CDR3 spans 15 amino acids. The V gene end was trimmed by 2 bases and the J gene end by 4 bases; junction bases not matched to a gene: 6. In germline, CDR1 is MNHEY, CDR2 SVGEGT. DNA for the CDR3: TGTGCCAGCAGTTACGACGCGGGAGCCCCAGATACGCAGTATTTT. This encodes CASSYDAGAPDTQYF.

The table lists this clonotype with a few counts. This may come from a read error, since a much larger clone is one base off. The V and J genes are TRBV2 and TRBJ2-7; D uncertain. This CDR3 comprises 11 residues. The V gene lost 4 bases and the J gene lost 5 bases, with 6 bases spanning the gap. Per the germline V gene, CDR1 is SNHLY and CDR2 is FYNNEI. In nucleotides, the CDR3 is TGTGCCAGCAGTGGGGCAAACGAGCAGTACTTC. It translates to CASSGANEQYF.

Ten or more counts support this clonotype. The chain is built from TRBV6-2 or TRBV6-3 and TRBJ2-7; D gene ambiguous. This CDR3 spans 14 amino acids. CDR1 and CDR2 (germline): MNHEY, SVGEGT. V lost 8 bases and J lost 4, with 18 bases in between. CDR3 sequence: CASGDVEALYEQYF. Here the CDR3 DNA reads TGTGCCAGCGGTGATGTCGAAGCTCTGTACGAGCAGTACTTC.

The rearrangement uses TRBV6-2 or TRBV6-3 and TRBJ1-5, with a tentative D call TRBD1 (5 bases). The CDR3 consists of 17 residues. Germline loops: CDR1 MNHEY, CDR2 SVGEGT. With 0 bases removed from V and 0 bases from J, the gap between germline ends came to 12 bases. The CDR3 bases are TGTGCCAGCAGTTACTCGTGGACATCGAATAGCAATCAGCCCCAGCATTTT. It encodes CASSYSWTSNSNQPQHF.

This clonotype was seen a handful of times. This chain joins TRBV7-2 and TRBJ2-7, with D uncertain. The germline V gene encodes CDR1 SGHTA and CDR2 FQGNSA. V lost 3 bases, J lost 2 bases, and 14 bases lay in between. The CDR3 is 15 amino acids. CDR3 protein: CASSFYGGRTYEQYF. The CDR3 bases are TGTGCCAGCAGCTTTTATGGTGGCAGAACCTACGAGCAGTACTTC.

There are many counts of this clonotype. CDR3 in amino acids: CASSLGQLGRTEAFF. In DNA form, the CDR3 reads TGTGCCAGCAGCTTGGGACAGTTGGGGCGCACTGAAGCTTTCTTT. The chain has TRBV7-2 and TRBJ1-1; 7 bases match TRBD1. V gave up 3 bases and J gave up 4 bases; unmatched junction bases: 8. This CDR3 has 15 amino acids. CDR1 and CDR2 from the germline V gene are SGHTA and FQGNSA.

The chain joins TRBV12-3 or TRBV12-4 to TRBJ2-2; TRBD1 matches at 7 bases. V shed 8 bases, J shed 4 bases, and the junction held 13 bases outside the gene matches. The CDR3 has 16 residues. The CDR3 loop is CASFPSGRGSTGELFF. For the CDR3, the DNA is TGTGCCAGCTTTCCATCGGGCAGGGGGAGCACCGGGGAGCTGTTTTTT.

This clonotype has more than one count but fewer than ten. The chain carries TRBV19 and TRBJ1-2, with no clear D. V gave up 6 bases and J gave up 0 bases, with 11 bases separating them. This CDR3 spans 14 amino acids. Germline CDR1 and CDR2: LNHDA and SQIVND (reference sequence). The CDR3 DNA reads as TGTGCCAGTAGCACCGGGCCAACTAACTATGGCTACACCTTC. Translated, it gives CASSTGPTNYGYTF.

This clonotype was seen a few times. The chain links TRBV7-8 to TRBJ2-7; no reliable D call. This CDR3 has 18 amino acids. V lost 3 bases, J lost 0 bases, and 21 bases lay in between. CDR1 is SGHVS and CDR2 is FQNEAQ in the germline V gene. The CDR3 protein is CASSFLGQPPYSSYEQYF. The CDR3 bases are TGTGCCAGCAGCTTCTTAGGGCAGCCACCTTATAGCTCCTACGAGCAGTACTTC.